This T cell receptor beta chain was recorded in a study of blood T cell repertoires in COVID-19. The overall study: The study drew acute and convalescent COVID-19 samples from the United States, Italy and Spain. Sample material is recorded as cDNA or gDNA derived from T cells, B-cell-depleted T cells, or PBMCs.

J gave up 2 bases and V 3 bases, and 10 bases lay outside the gene matches. Germline CDR1 is KGHDR and CDR2 is SFDVKD. CDR3 length: 17 residues. Methods used by the authors: The authors estimated nucleated cell counts from reference gene primer amplification. Profiling relied on immunoSEQ multiplex PCR, and the TCRdb table lists in-frame clones only, not all of them. The V and J calls and clone size were taken over from that table, and D and trimming were inferred from the DNA. This table has some 400,000 clones, nearly 90% appearing once. The V call is TRBV24-1, the J call TRBJ2-3; 7 positions match TRBD1. The sequencing input was peripheral blood. The clonotype comes from a man between 18 and 35 years old with active or convalescent COVID-19. The CDR3 is CATSDTPQGVPTDTQYF. The CDR3, as DNA: TGTGCCACCAGTGATACCCCTCAGGGGGTCCCCACAGATACGCAGTATTTT.